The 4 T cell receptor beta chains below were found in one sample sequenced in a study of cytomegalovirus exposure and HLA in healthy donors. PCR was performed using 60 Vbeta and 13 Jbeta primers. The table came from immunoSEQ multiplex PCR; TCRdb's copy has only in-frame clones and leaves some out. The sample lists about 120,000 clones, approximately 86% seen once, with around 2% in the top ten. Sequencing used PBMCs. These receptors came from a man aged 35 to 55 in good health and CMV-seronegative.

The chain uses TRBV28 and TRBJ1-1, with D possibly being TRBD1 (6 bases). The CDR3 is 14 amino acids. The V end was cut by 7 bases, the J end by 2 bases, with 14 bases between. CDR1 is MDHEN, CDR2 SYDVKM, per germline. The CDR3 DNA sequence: TGTGCCAGCAATGAGGGGACACTAAACACTGAAGCTTTCTTT. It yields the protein CASNEGTLNTEAFF.

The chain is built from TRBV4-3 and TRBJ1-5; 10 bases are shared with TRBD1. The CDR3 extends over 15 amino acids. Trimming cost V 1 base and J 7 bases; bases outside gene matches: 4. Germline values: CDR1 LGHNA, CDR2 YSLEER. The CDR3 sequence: CASSQGTGGKQPQHF. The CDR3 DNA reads TGCGCCAGCAGCCAAGGGACAGGGGGAAAACAGCCCCAGCATTTT.

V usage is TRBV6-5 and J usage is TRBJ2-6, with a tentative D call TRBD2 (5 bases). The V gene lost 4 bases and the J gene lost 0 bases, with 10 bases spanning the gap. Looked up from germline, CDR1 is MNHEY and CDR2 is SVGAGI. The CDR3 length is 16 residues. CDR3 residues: CASSLLVSSGANVLTF. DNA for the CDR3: TGTGCCAGCAGTTTACTAGTATCCTCTGGGGCCAACGTCCTGACTTTC.

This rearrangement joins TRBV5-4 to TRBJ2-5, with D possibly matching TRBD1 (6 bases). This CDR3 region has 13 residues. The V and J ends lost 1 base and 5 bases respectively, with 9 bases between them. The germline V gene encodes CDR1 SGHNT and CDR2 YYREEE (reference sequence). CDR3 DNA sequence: TGTGCCAGCAGCTTGCCGCAGGGGGAGACCCAGTACTTC. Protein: CASSLPQGETQYF.